The 16 T cell receptor beta chains below come from one sample, sequenced in a study of T cell changes during pregnancy in multiple sclerosis (dated by TCRdb to about 2019). The library relied on the immunoSEQ multiplex PCR assay. Not all clones reach the TCRdb copy of this immuneACCESS table, which keeps in-frame sequences only. Checked studies attribute under half of the gap to unresolved V genes and leave the rest unexplained. This sample lists about 38,000 clones; 92% were detected once. The top ten constitute under 0.4% of the sample. The specimen was CD4+ T cells from peripheral blood mononuclear cells, collected after pregnancy. Receptors were obtained from a female donor in good health, enrolled as a control in a pregnancy study.

The table lists this clone with a count of one. This chain uses TRBV29-1 with TRBJ2-3; possible D gene TRBD2, 6 bases. The CDR3 is made up of 15 amino acids. Trimming removed 4 bases at V and 2 bases at J, with 16 bases between. CDR1 and CDR2 (germline): SQVTM, ANQGSEA. The CDR3 DNA sequence: TGCAGCGTTGTAGCGGTTCGGACATCCACAGATACGCAGTATTTT. This encodes CSVVAVRTSTDTQYF.

The chain links TRBV19 to TRBJ2-2; D possibly corresponds to TRBD1 (6 bases). This CDR3 contains 13 residues. The germline CDR1 and CDR2 sequences are LNHDA and SQIVND (reference sequence). CDR3 sequence reads: CSVTGRNTGELFF. CDR3 nucleotide sequence: TGTTCGGTAACAGGGCGGAACACCGGGGAGCTGTTTTTT.

This clone was seen only once. V is TRBV9 and J is TRBJ2-3, with D maybe TRBD2 (7 bases). Germline V gene data show CDR1 as SGDLS and CDR2 as YYNGEE. Trimming took 0 bases from V and 2 from J, leaving 19 bases between them. The CDR3 is made up of 18 amino acids. The CDR3, as DNA: TGTGCCAGCAGCGTAGTAGGGGGAGGGGAATTCTACACAGATACGCAGTATTTT. Protein: CASSVVGGGEFYTDTQYF. Together with reference TRBV9 and TRBJ2-3, the CDR3 gives the full variable domain: DSGVTQTPKHLITATGQRVTLRCSPRSGDLSVYWYQQSLDQGLQFLIQYYNGEERAKGNILERFSAQQFPDLHSELNLSSLELGDSALYFCASSVVGGGEFYTDTQYFGPGTRLTVL.

This sequence joins TRBV5-4 and TRBJ1-1; TRBD1 agrees at 11 bases. The J segment lost 2 bases and the V segment lost 4 bases, leaving 4 bases of the junction unmatched. This CDR3 is 15 amino acids long. Germline-derived CDR1 and CDR2 are SGHNT and YYREEE (reference sequence). CDR3 in DNA: TGTGCCAGCAGCCGGACAGGGGGCGAAAACACTGAAGCTTTCTTT. This gives the protein CASSRTGGENTEAFF.

CDR3 coding DNA: TGTGCCAGTAGTATTGCGGGGGGCGTTAATGAAAAACTGTTTTTT. Protein: CASSIAGGVNEKLFF. The gene calls are TRBV19 and TRBJ1-4; a possible D gene is TRBD1 (6 bases). The CDR3 runs 15 residues. Germline CDR1 reads LNHDA; CDR2 reads SQIVND (reference sequence). V shed 3 bases and J shed 4 bases, with 12 bases lying between them.

V is TRBV5-1 and J is TRBJ2-5; 7 bases match TRBD2. After removal of 2 bases from V and 3 bases from J, the junction contained 7 bases not matched to a gene. Germline CDR1 SGHRS, CDR2 YFSETQ. The CDR3 is made up of 15 amino acids. The CDR3 loop reads CASSLYAGDEETQYF. CDR3 DNA sequence: TGCGCCAGCAGCTTATACGCGGGGGACGAAGAGACCCAGTACTTC.

The chain carries TRBV7-8 and TRBJ2-1; D is possibly TRBD2 (5 bases). Trimming removed 5 bases from V and 9 bases from J, with 14 bases in between. Germline assignment: CDR1 SGHVS and CDR2 FQNEAQ. The CDR3 has 13 amino acids. CDR3 loop: CASSATLAGEQFF. For the CDR3, the DNA is TGTGCCAGCAGCGCGACCCTAGCTGGTGAGCAGTTCTTC.

The rearrangement joins TRBV30 to TRBJ2-2; 10 bases fit TRBD2. The CDR3 extends over 16 amino acids. Germline V gene lookup returns CDR1 GTSNPN and CDR2 SVGIG (reference sequence). Losses at the gene ends were 7 bases for V and 7 bases for J; bases not matched to a gene: 15. The CDR3 DNA is TGTGCCTCTCTCCTCGGGAGCGGGAGGGTCGGCGGGGAGCTGTTTTTT. Translation gives CASLLGSGRVGGELFF.

The rearrangement joins TRBV6-6 to TRBJ1-2; no reliable D call. Per the germline V gene, CDR1 is MNHNY and CDR2 is SVGAGI (reference sequence). V was shortened by 0 bases and J by 4 bases, with 9 bases between the two germline ends. CDR3 size: 14 residues. The DNA of the CDR3 is TGTGCCAGCAGTTACTCGGGCAGCTCCTATGGCTACACCTTC. Translated: CASSYSGSSYGYTF.

The chain's CDR3 is CAMSQGVGTEAFF. The CDR3 DNA reads as TGTGCCATGTCACAGGGCGTAGGGACTGAAGCTTTCTTT. The chain couples TRBV10-3 to TRBJ1-1, with D perhaps matching TRBD1 (6 bases). Germline CDR1 reads ENHRY; CDR2 reads SYGVKD. Trimming shortened V by 9 bases and J by 5 bases, and 16 bases separated the two germline ends. This CDR3 contains 13 residues.

In this sample, this clone turned up once. This rearrangement joins TRBV6-5 to TRBJ2-3, with 12 bases matching TRBD2. The CDR3 is 15 residues long. The germline CDR1 and CDR2 sequences are MNHEY and SVGAGI. The trim removed 6 bases at V and 6 bases at J, leaving 7 bases unmatched. The CDR3, as DNA: TGTGCCAGCAGGAGACTAGCGGGGGCAGGGGATACGCAGTATTTT. It yields the protein CASRRLAGAGDTQYF.

This chain connects TRBV6-1 to TRBJ2-2; 13 nucleotides match TRBD2. Germline V gene sequence: CDR1 MNHNS, CDR2 SASEGT. The CDR3 is 14 amino acids. After removal of 4 bases from V and 7 bases from J, the junction contained 0 bases not matched to a gene. The CDR3 nucleotides read TGTGCCAGCAGTGGACTAGCGGGAGGCGGGGAGCTGTTTTTT. It specifies CASSGLAGGGELFF.

This rearrangement joins TRBV28 to TRBJ2-1; 11 bases fit TRBD2. The CDR3 covers 17 residues. With V trimmed by 6 bases and J by 3 bases, 10 bases remained unmatched. Germline-derived CDR1 and CDR2 are MDHEN and SYDVKM. CDR3 region: CASRPWGTSGDYNEQFF. As DNA, the CDR3 is TGTGCCAGCAGACCCTGGGGGACTAGCGGAGACTACAATGAGCAGTTCTTC.

This clone came up a few times. This chain uses TRBV6-1 with TRBJ2-7; the D gene is possibly TRBD1 (6 bases). This CDR3 has 15 amino acids. V lost 6 bases, J lost 2 bases, and 17 bases lay in between. Germline lookup yields CDR1 MNHNS and CDR2 SASEGT. The chain's CDR3 is CASRRQESNTYEQYF. CDR3 nucleotide sequence: TGTGCCAGCAGAAGACAGGAGTCCAATACCTACGAGCAGTACTTC.

The genes are TRBV7-9 and TRBJ1-2; 9 bases map to TRBD1. Germline V gene lookup returns CDR1 SEHNR and CDR2 FQNEAQ (reference sequence). V dropped 1 base and J dropped 6; count of bases not matched to a gene: 3. The CDR3 has 14 amino acids. CDR3 sequence (DNA): TGTGCCAGCAGCTTAGGACAGGGGGGGAATGGCTACACCTTC. Translated, it gives CASSLGQGGNGYTF.

The chain joins TRBV20-1 to TRBJ2-7; possible D gene TRBD2, 6 bases. Germline lookup yields CDR1 DFQATT and CDR2 SNEGSKA (reference sequence). V was pared by 5 bases and J by 5 bases, with 10 bases between. The CDR3 has 11 amino acids. The CDR3 here is CSASGENEQYF. CDR3 sequence (DNA): TGCAGTGCTTCGGGGGAGAACGAGCAGTACTTC.